This TCR beta chain was recorded in a study of blood T cell repertoires in COVID-19. Background on the study: COVID-19 samples collected from the United States, Italy and Spain covered acute and convalescent phases. Sources were T cells, B-cell-depleted T cells, or PBMCs; the material itself was cDNA or gDNA.

Seattle enrolled patients during active infection and tracked them longitudinally. Original processing notes: Scientists estimated how many nucleated cells there were by amplifying reference gene primers. Assay used: immunoSEQ multiplex PCR; TCRdb lists only in-frame clones, some missing. The V and J calls and clone size come from that table; D and trimming were worked out from the DNA. Among about 180,000 clones listed, around 83% were seen once. V was shortened by 5 bases and J by 2 bases, with 9 bases between the two germline ends. The CDR3 is 13 amino acids. CDR1 LGHNA and CDR2 YSLEER come from the germline V gene.

Sample: peripheral blood. The chain recombines TRBV4-3 with TRBJ1-1; no definite D call. This TCR derives from a woman in her seventies with COVID-19, enrolled during active disease. The CDR3 sequence: CASSLETNTEAFF. Written as DNA, the CDR3 is TGCGCCAGCAGCTTAGAGACTAACACTGAAGCTTTCTTT.